The clone carrying this T cell receptor (beta chain) was observed many times. Antigen unknown. The entry originates in a study of T cells in Graves' hyperthyroidism and ophthalmopathy. Findings of the study overall: Model predictions of ophthalmopathy came a median approximately 6.8 months before onset.

The authors deemed Graves' hyperthyroidism stable absent ophthalmopathy progression within 18 months. Uncontrolled infections, other autoimmune diseases, pregnancy or lactation led to exclusion of patients. Germline values: CDR1 MNHEY, CDR2 SMNVEV (reference sequence). This CDR3 is built from 14 residues. V lost 5 bases and J lost 4, with 13 bases in between. TCR beta CDR3 regions were amplified from RNA. Primed by the HTBI set, a first-round RT-PCR was run on the TCR CDR3. Each CDR3 protein is one row after TCRdb ran MiXCR on the multiplex PCR reads. The sample carries under 250,000 distinct CDR3 sequences, 15% to 20% recorded once.

Material: blood. The origin of this receptor is a man aged 50-60 years with Graves' hyperthyroidism. The rearrangement uses TRBV27 and TRBJ2-3; unclear D gene. Here the CDR3 DNA reads TGTGCCAGCAGTCCCCACAATAGGCCAGATACGCAGTATTTT. This encodes CASSPHNRPDTQYF.